This TCR beta chain was recovered during a study of blood T cell repertoires in COVID-19. Germline V CDR1 and CDR2: LNHDA, SQIVND (reference sequence). V lost 5 bases to trimming and J lost 6 bases; unmatched junction nucleotides: 11. The CDR3 runs to 16 residues. Libraries were prepared by immunoSEQ multiplex PCR; TCRdb keeps only in-frame clonotypes and omits some of them. Counted here are roughly 250,000 clones, around nine tenths occurring once; the ten biggest clones make up 1.5% to 2%. The TCR comes from a woman aged 18-35 years who had recovered from COVID-19. Sequenced: PBMCs or T cells enriched from blood (not recorded which). The V call is TRBV19, the J call TRBJ1-2; TRBD1 aligns across 11 bases. The CDR3, as DNA: TGTGCCAGTAGTTCCCGGGGACAGGGGGGATTTAATGGCTACACCTTC. Amino acid sequence: CASSSRGQGGFNGYTF.